These 11 T cell receptor beta chains originate from one sample sequenced in a study of cytotoxic CD8 clonotypes in ibrutinib-treated CLL. Method: immunoSEQ multiplex PCR; TCRdb's copy keeps in-frame clones and lacks some. The table lists around 310,000 clones, 80% of them singletons. Sequencing used PBMCs, obtained before ibrutinib treatment. The receptor set was obtained from a human donor with chronic lymphocytic leukemia.

Only a few counts were recorded for this clone. V is TRBV5-1 and J is TRBJ2-5; tentative D call: TRBD1 (5 bases). Per the germline V gene, CDR1 is SGHRS and CDR2 is YFSETQ. The CDR3 has 14 amino acids. The V gene lost 0 bases and the J gene lost 2 bases, with 8 bases spanning the gap. In nucleotides, the CDR3 is TGCGCCAGCAGCTTGGGGACACCACAAGAGACCCAGTACTTC. Its translation: CASSLGTPQETQYF.

The V and J genes are TRBV7-4 and TRBJ1-5; D gene uncertain. From germline, CDR1 is SGHVT and CDR2 SQSDAQ. The CDR3 consists of 14 residues. V lost 1 base to trimming and J lost 7 bases, with 11 bases between them. In DNA, the CDR3 is TGTGCCAGCAGCTTAGTTCGGGTTGGGCAGCCCCAGCATTTT. It is translated as CASSLVRVGQPQHF.

This clone showed up just once. This sequence joins TRBV28 and TRBJ1-1; no definite D call. Trimming pared 7 bases from V and 0 bases from J, leaving 12 bases between. This CDR3 spans 14 amino acids. From germline, CDR1 is MDHEN and CDR2 SYDVKM. The CDR3 reads CASTLGTLNTEAFF. Here the CDR3 DNA reads TGTGCCAGCACCCTGGGCACGCTGAACACTGAAGCTTTCTTT.

The rearrangement links TRBV7-6 to TRBJ1-3, with D uncertain. The CDR3 sequence is 12 residues long. Germline lookup yields CDR1 SGHVS and CDR2 FNYEAQ. V was cut by 2 bases and J by 3 bases, with 2 bases left in between. The CDR3 DNA reads TGTGCCAGCAGCTTAAGTGGAAACACCATATATTTT. Protein sequence: CASSLSGNTIYF.

This clone was observed a single time. The chain combines TRBV18 with TRBJ2-5, with D hard to call. This CDR3 is built from 12 residues. Trimming left V 2 bases short and J 4 bases short, with 5 bases between. Germline CDR1 KGHSH, CDR2 LQKENI. The CDR3 protein is CASSPWSETQYF. CDR3 DNA sequence: TGTGCCAGCTCACCATGGTCAGAGACCCAGTACTTC.

This chain joins TRBV12-5 and TRBJ2-1, with TRBD1 matching over 9 bases. This CDR3 region has 15 residues. CDR1 and CDR2 from the germline V gene are LGHNT and FRNRAP. Losses at the gene ends were 6 bases for V and 2 bases for J; bases not matched to a gene: 5. CDR3 bases: TGTGCTAGTGGACCAGACAGGGGGACCTACAATGAGCAGTTCTTC. This codes for CASGPDRGTYNEQFF.

The gene calls are TRBV29-1 and TRBJ2-7, with D tentatively TRBD2 (6 bases). This CDR3 is built from 13 residues. The V end was cut by 6 bases, the J end by 3 bases, with 15 bases between. Germline lookup yields CDR1 SQVTM and CDR2 ANQGSEA. The CDR3 DNA sequence: TGCAGCGTAAATGGCAGGGAGGACTACGAGCAGTACTTC. Residues: CSVNGREDYEQYF.

The V call is TRBV7-2, the J call TRBJ2-3; TRBD2 might be the D (6 bases). This CDR3 is built from 18 residues. V dropped 0 bases and J dropped 2 bases, with 18 bases sitting between them. CDR1 and CDR2 (germline): SGHTA, FQGNSA. CDR3 amino acids: CASSLAFWGTRNTDTQYF. The CDR3 nucleotides are TGTGCCAGCAGCTTAGCGTTTTGGGGGACTCGAAACACAGATACGCAGTATTTT.

The chain carries TRBV5-6 and TRBJ1-3; possible D gene TRBD1, 6 bases. The CDR3 runs to 15 residues. Germline CDR1 is SGHDT and CDR2 is YYEEEE. V shed 0 bases and J shed 0 bases, with 7 bases lying between them. The chain's CDR3 is CASSLGGLSGNTIYF. CDR3 nucleotides: TGTGCCAGCAGCTTGGGGGGGCTCTCTGGAAACACCATATATTTT. The whole variable domain, filled in from reference TRBV5-6 and TRBJ1-3, reads DAGVTQSPTHLIKTRGQQVTLRCSPKSGHDTVSWYQQALGQGPQFIFQYYEEEERQRGNFPDRFSGHQFPNYSSELNVNALLLGDSALYLCASSLGGLSGNTIYFGEGSWLTVV.

The CDR3, as DNA: TGTGCCAGCAGTTTAAACTCTGGAAACACCATATATTTT. Its translation: CASSLNSGNTIYF. This chain links TRBV6-5 with TRBJ1-3, with D uncertain. The V end was cut by 4 bases, the J end by 0 bases, with 4 bases between. This CDR3 has 13 residues. From germline, CDR1 is MNHEY and CDR2 SVGAGI.

The chain links TRBV30 to TRBJ1-2; 7 positions match TRBD1. J lost 4 bases, V lost 4 bases, and 3 bases had no gene match. Looked up from germline, CDR1 is GTSNPN and CDR2 is SVGIG (reference sequence). This CDR3 spans 12 amino acids. DNA of the CDR3: TGTGCCTGGAAAGGGGACAGCTATGGCTACACCTTC. This encodes CAWKGDSYGYTF.